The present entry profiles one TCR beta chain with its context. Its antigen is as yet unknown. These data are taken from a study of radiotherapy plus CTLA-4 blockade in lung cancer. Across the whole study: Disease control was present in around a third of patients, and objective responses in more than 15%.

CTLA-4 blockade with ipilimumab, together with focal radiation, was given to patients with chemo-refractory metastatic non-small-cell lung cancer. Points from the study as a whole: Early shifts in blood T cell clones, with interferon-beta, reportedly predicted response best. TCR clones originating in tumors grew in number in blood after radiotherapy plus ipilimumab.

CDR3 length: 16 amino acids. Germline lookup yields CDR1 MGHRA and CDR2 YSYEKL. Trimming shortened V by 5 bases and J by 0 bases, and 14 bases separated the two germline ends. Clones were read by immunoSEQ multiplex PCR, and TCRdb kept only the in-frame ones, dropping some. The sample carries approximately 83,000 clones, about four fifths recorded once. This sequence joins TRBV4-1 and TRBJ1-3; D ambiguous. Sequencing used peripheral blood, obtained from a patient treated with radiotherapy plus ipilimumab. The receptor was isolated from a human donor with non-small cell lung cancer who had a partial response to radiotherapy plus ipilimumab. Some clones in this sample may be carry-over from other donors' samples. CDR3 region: CASSLTPGASGNTIYF. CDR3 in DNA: TGCGCCAGCAGCTTAACGCCGGGTGCCTCTGGAAACACCATATATTTT.